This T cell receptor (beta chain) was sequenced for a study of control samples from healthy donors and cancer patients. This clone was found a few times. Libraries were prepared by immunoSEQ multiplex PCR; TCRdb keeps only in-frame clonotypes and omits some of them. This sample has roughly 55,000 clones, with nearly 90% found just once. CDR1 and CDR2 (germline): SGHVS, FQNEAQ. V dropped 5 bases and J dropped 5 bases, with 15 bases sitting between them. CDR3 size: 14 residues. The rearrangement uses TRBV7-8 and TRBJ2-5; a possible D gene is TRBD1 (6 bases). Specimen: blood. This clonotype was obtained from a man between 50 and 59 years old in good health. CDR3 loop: CASSPRDIGETQYF. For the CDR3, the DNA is TGTGCCAGCAGCCCCAGGGACATCGGTGAGACCCAGTACTTC.